The 20 T cell receptor beta chains given below trace back to one sample, sequenced in a study of Ad26.COV2.S vaccination and SARS-CoV-2 variants. The assay was immunoSEQ multiplex PCR, and TCRdb's table has in-frame clones only and misses some. The sample lists approximately 500,000 clones; 87% were seen once. Treatment specified: some 20 received Ad26.COV2.S at low or high dose, single or two shots; about 5 received placebo; per-sample allocation not given. Specimen acquisition occurred on day 63 following the initial vaccine or placebo injection. Sequencing used peripheral blood, obtained in a trial of Ad26.COV2.S vaccine versus placebo. Source of these receptors: a person aged 18-65 years who received the Ad26.COV2.S COVID-19 vaccine or a placebo.

This chain uses TRBV5-1 with TRBJ2-1; 8 bases line up with TRBD2. CDR1 and CDR2 (germline): SGHRS, YFSETQ. This CDR3 has 14 amino acids. V was pared by 7 bases and J by 2 bases, with 5 bases of the junction left unmatched. The CDR3 loop reads CASEETSAYNEQFF. CDR3 bases: TGCGCCAGCGAGGAGACTAGCGCCTACAATGAGCAGTTCTTC.

With regard to this clone: Distinct nucleotide sequences in the sample also encode this CDR3. The chain couples TRBV9 to TRBJ1-1; no firm D call. CDR1 SGDLS and CDR2 YYNGEE come from the germline V gene. The germline V and J ends were trimmed by 0 bases and 1 base, with 7 bases remaining between them. This CDR3 has 14 amino acids. As DNA, the CDR3 is TGTGCCAGCAGCGTAGCGGGAAGGAACACTGAAGCTTTCTTT. Protein sequence: CASSVAGRNTEAFF.

V and J are TRBV28 and TRBJ2-5, with TRBD2 matching over 7 bases. Germline V lookup: CDR1 MDHEN, CDR2 SYDVKM. This CDR3 spans 16 amino acids. The V segment lost 4 bases and the J segment 2 bases; nucleotides outside the gene matches: 10. CDR3 sequence (DNA): TGTGCCAGCAGTTCCGGGGGGACCGGACTACAAGAGACCCAGTACTTC. The encoded protein is CASSSGGTGLQETQYF. Full variable domain (outside the CDR3, taken from reference TRBV28 and TRBJ2-5): DVKVTQSSRYLVKRTGEKVFLECVQDMDHENMFWYRQDPGLGLRLIYFSYDVKMKEKGDIPEGYSVSREKKERFSLILESASTNQTSMYLCASSSGGTGLQETQYFGPGTRLLVL.

Here the CDR3 reads CASTGGAPYEQYF. The CDR3 bases are TGTGCCAGCACCGGCGGCGCACCCTACGAGCAGTACTTC. This sequence joins TRBV7-8 and TRBJ2-7, with no clear D. V was shortened by 7 bases and J by 2 bases, with 12 bases between the two germline ends. The CDR3 has 13 residues. Germline V gives CDR1 SGHVS, CDR2 FQNEAQ.

This rearrangement joins TRBV28 to TRBJ2-1; D is perhaps TRBD2 (6 bases). This CDR3 is 18 amino acids long. In germline, CDR1 is MDHEN, CDR2 SYDVKM. V lost 3 bases, J lost 0 bases, and 18 bases lay in between. The CDR3 DNA follows: TGTGCCAGCAGTTTCCCTTCCCGTACGACTAGCTCCTACAATGAGCAGTTCTTC. This translates into CASSFPSRTTSSYNEQFF. The complete variable domain, with remaining parts taken from reference TRBV28 and TRBJ2-1, reads DVKVTQSSRYLVKRTGEKVFLECVQDMDHENMFWYRQDPGLGLRLIYFSYDVKMKEKGDIPEGYSVSREKKERFSLILESASTNQTSMYLCASSFPSRTTSSYNEQFFGPGTRLTVL.

V usage is TRBV3-1 (or the pseudogene TRBV3-2) and J usage is TRBJ2-7; 14 positions match TRBD2. Germline V gives CDR1 LGHDT, CDR2 YNNKEL (reference sequence). This CDR3 spans 20 amino acids. Trimming cost V 4 bases and J 0 bases; bases outside gene matches: 14. CDR3 loop: CASSLGPGLAGVRSSYEQYF. CDR3 nucleotides: TGTGCCAGCAGCCTGGGACCGGGACTAGCGGGAGTGCGAAGCTCCTACGAGCAGTACTTC.

V is TRBV7-2 and J is TRBJ2-5, with D maybe TRBD1 (6 bases). The germline V gene has CDR1 SGHTA and CDR2 FQGNSA. This CDR3 contains 15 residues. Trimming removed 5 bases at V and 7 bases at J, with 20 bases between. As DNA, the CDR3 is TGTGCCAGCAGCCAGCCGGGACACACTCTAGGGACCCAGTACTTC. Residues: CASSQPGHTLGTQYF.

The rearrangement uses TRBV18 and TRBJ2-7, with D possibly TRBD1 on 5 matching bases. The CDR3 is 13 residues long. Trimming cost V 6 bases and J 7 bases, with 16 bases left between them. Germline CDR1 is KGHSH and CDR2 is LQKENI. The CDR3 region is CASSNKGIGEQYF. As DNA, the CDR3 is TGTGCCAGCTCGAATAAGGGGATAGGGGAGCAGTACTTC. Supplemented by reference TRBV18 and TRBJ2-7, the full variable domain reads NAGVMQNPRHLVRRRGQEARLRCSPMKGHSHVYWYRQLPEEGLKFMVYLQKENIIDESGMPKERFSAEFPKEGPSILRIQQVVRGDSAAYFCASSNKGIGEQYFGPGTRLTVT.

The gene calls are TRBV4-2 and TRBJ2-1, with D uncertain. Trimming removed 6 bases from V and 8 bases from J, with 11 bases in between. The CDR3 consists of 12 residues. Germline CDR1 LGHNA, CDR2 YNFKEQ. Here the CDR3 reads CASRQPGDEQFF. The CDR3 coding sequence is TGTGCCAGCAGACAGCCTGGGGATGAGCAGTTCTTC.

The chain employs TRBV14 and TRBJ2-5; D not resolved. Trimming removed 0 bases at V and 0 bases at J, with 11 bases between. In germline, CDR1 is SGHDN, CDR2 FVKESK. This CDR3 region has 16 residues. The CDR3 sequence is CASSQERSRYQETQYF. Written as DNA, the CDR3 is TGTGCCAGCAGCCAAGAAAGATCCCGGTACCAAGAGACCCAGTACTTC.

The V gene is TRBV5-1, the J gene TRBJ2-1; tentatively, D is TRBD2 (5 bases). The CDR3 is 20 amino acids. V gave up 1 base and J gave up 0 bases, with 23 bases separating them. Germline loops: CDR1 SGHRS, CDR2 YFSETQ. The CDR3 region is CASSLPDYTNTQSSYNEQFF. CDR3 DNA sequence: TGCGCCAGCAGCTTGCCCGACTACACGAACACTCAGAGCTCCTACAATGAGCAGTTCTTC.

The chain is built from TRBV4-2 and TRBJ1-4; D not resolved. Germline CDR1 is LGHNA and CDR2 is YNFKEQ. This CDR3 has 12 amino acids. Trimming left V 1 base short and J 5 bases short, with 2 bases between. The CDR3 bases are TGTGCCAGCAGCCAAGTAAATGAAAAACTGTTTTTT. It specifies CASSQVNEKLFF.

This rearrangement joins TRBV29-1 to TRBJ2-5, with a weak D call TRBD2 (6 bases). This CDR3 spans 14 amino acids. Trimming cost V 4 bases and J 4 bases, with 16 bases left between them. CDR1 SQVTM and CDR2 ANQGSEA come from the germline V gene. The CDR3 coding sequence is TGCAGCGTTGGACTGCAGGTGGGGGGAGAGACCCAGTACTTC. The encoded protein is CSVGLQVGGETQYF.

Comment on this clone: Other nucleotide sequences in the sample specify the same CDR3. The CDR3, as DNA: TGTGCCAGTAGTATCGGGCTGCACAATGAGCAGTTCTTC. Its translation is CASSIGLHNEQFF. The V gene is TRBV19, the J gene TRBJ2-1; D is undetermined. The CDR3 covers 13 residues. Trimming stripped 3 bases from V and 5 bases from J, with 8 bases between. The germline CDR1 and CDR2 sequences are LNHDA and SQIVND (reference sequence).

As for this clone: The same CDR3 can be traced to other DNA sequences in this sample. J is TRBJ2-7 and V is TRBV27; 11 nucleotides align to TRBD2. The trim removed 2 bases at V and 4 bases at J, leaving 4 bases unmatched. Germline-derived CDR1 and CDR2 are MNHEY and SMNVEV (reference sequence). The CDR3 is 15 amino acids. CDR3 nucleotide sequence: TGTGCCAGCAGTTTAGGTACTAGCGGGAGTTACGAGCAGTACTTC. Its translation: CASSLGTSGSYEQYF.

Details on this clone: At the DNA level, this CDR3 is encoded by other sequences in the same sample as well. V is TRBV7-2 and J is TRBJ2-7; no firm D call. V was pared by 4 bases and J by 0 bases, with 4 bases between. The germline V gene encodes CDR1 SGHTA and CDR2 FQGNSA. The CDR3 sequence is 12 residues long. DNA for the CDR3: TGTGCCAGCAGCTCGACCTCCTACGAGCAGTACTTC. Encoded protein: CASSSTSYEQYF.

The chain uses TRBV2 and TRBJ2-1; 10 nucleotides agree with TRBD1. This CDR3 is 14 amino acids long. V shed 6 bases, J shed 6 bases, and the junction held 5 bases outside the gene matches. CDR1 is SNHLY and CDR2 is FYNNEI in the germline V gene. This CDR3 reads CASRRRDRGNEQFF. Here the CDR3 DNA reads TGTGCCAGCAGACGCCGGGACAGGGGCAATGAGCAGTTCTTC.

The chain employs TRBV18 and TRBJ1-1, with TRBD1 identical over 8 bases. J was trimmed by 1 base and V by 1 base; bases with no gene match: 8. Germline CDR1 KGHSH, CDR2 LQKENI. CDR3 length: 17 amino acids. The CDR3 region has the DNA TGTGCCAGCTCACCACAGAATATTGGACAGGGGAACACTGAAGCTTTCTTT. This gives the protein CASSPQNIGQGNTEAFF.

This chain links TRBV4-3 with TRBJ2-5, with a possible D match to TRBD1 (5 bases). V was shortened by 1 base and J by 7 bases, with 13 bases between the two germline ends. The CDR3 consists of 14 residues. The germline gives CDR1 LGHNA, CDR2 YSLEER. CDR3 coding DNA: TGCGCCAGCAGCCAAGTCACAGGTTCACGGACCCAGTACTTC. Its translation is CASSQVTGSRTQYF.

Worth noting for this clone: At one end the junction does not follow the germline gene, possibly because of a read error. The V and J genes are TRBV18 and TRBJ2-5; possible D gene TRBD2, 5 bases. Per germline, CDR1 KGHSH and CDR2 LQKENI. CDR3 size: 13 residues. The CDR3 DNA reads TGTGCCAGCTCCCGACTACAACAAGAGGCCCAGTACTTC. The encoded protein is CASSRLQQEAQYF.